This TCR beta chain was observed in a study of technical replicates of blood from four donors. The CDR3 is 15 amino acids. The germline gives CDR1 SGDLS, CDR2 YYNGEE. Trimming pared 0 bases from V and 4 bases from J, leaving 10 bases between. The table came from immunoSEQ multiplex PCR; TCRdb's copy has only in-frame clones and leaves some out. The data hold roughly 59,000 clones, with 86% observed a single time. The specimen was PBMCs. The TCR was taken from a human donor in good health. Some clones in this sample may be carry-over from other donors' samples. The chain is built from TRBV9 and TRBJ2-2; unclear D gene. The CDR3 sequence: CASSVDQRGTGELFF. CDR3 nucleotides: TGTGCCAGCAGCGTAGACCAGCGAGGCACCGGGGAGCTGTTTTTT.